A single sample gave rise to the 3 T cell receptor beta chains below, sequenced in a study of T cells in women clearing cervical HPV infection (dated by TCRdb to the late 2010s). The library was generated by the immunoSEQ multiplex PCR assay. TCRdb stores this immuneACCESS table with in-frame sequences only. Part of the clones is absent; in the studies checked, under half of the shortfall reflects unresolved V genes, and no reason is known for the rest. Per the sample table, the count is 15,000 to 20,000 clones. The ten largest clones represent about 16% of the sample. Sequences were obtained from blood buffy coat. These receptors all come from a woman aged 18-70 years with a cervical HPV16 infection that either progressed to CIN3+ or cleared (not recorded which).

Comments on this clone: The read finishes 3 residues shy of the CDR3 end, and the germline J gene is used to complete it. The J gene is TRBJ2-3, the V gene TRBV20-1, with 8 bases fitting TRBD2. The CDR3 has 15 amino acids. J lost 7 bases, V lost 5 bases, and 14 bases had no gene match. Germline values: CDR1 DFQATT, CDR2 SNEGSKA (reference sequence). The CDR3 loop reads CSAPGALAGRNTQYF. CDR3 DNA, as far as it was read: TGCAGTGCTCCCGGGGCCTTAGCGGGGAGGAATACG.

With regard to this clone: The CDR3 is cut off 3 residues early in the read; its end comes from the germline J gene. V is TRBV7-9 and J is TRBJ1-4; 8 bases match TRBD1. The CDR3 is 15 amino acids. The J segment lost 4 bases and the V segment lost 5 bases, leaving 6 bases of the junction unmatched. The germline V gene encodes CDR1 SEHNR and CDR2 FQNEAQ (reference sequence). CDR3 DNA (partial): TGTGCCAGCAGCCCGGGACAGGCTAATAATGAAAAA. Translated: CASSPGQANNEK. The whole CDR3 is CASSPGQANNEKLFF.

Turning to this clone: The read stops 3 residues short of the end of the CDR3; the missing end is completed from the germline J gene. V usage is TRBV18 and J usage is TRBJ2-2; TRBD1 matches 10 bases. Trimming took 4 bases from V and 0 from J; bases not matched to a gene: 5. CDR3 length equals 17 residues. Germline-derived CDR1 and CDR2 are KGHSH and LQKENI. CDR3 DNA, as far as it was read: TGTGCCAGCTCACTCTCCGGGACAGGGGCGAACACCGGGGAG. Translated, it gives CASSLSGTGANTGE. From start to end, the CDR3 is CASSLSGTGANTGELFF. The variable domain in full, with the rest retrieved from reference TRBV18 and TRBJ2-2, is NAGVMQNPRHLVRRRGQEARLRCSPMKGHSHVYWYRQLPEEGLKFMVYLQKENIIDESGMPKERFSAEFPKEGPSILRIQQVVRGDSAAYFCASSLSGTGANTGELFFGEGSRLTVL.